The source of this T cell receptor (beta chain) is a study of monozygotic twins with inflammatory bowel disease. The CDR3 spans 15 residues. Per germline, CDR1 MNHNS and CDR2 SASEGT. On this clonotype itself: Antigen specificity is unknown.

Study conclusions and caveats: Reduced clonotype sharing with other individuals was observed in IBD patients relative to healthy twins, especially with disease activity. Patients with IBD had less TCRbeta diversity (inverse Simpson) than their healthy co-twins.

A template switching step added UMIs, each with a 6-nucleotide sample barcode. After re-calling the 5' RACE reads, TCRdb lists one entry per CDR3 protein, DNA absent. The table lists fewer than 350,000 distinct CDR3 sequences. The specimen was blood. The rearrangement uses TRBV6-1 and TRBJ2-7; TCRdb names TRBD1, which stays unverified in the absence of DNA. The sequence came from a human donor with ulcerative colitis or Crohn's disease, or a healthy co-twin of an affected twin (not recorded which). This CDR3 is CASSVAGQGSNEQYF.